This TCR beta chain appears in the sequencing data of a study of cytomegalovirus exposure and HLA in healthy donors. In the PCR, 60 Vbeta and 13 Jbeta primers were used. The repertoire was sequenced with immunoSEQ multiplex PCR; TCRdb's copy has only in-frame clones and lacks some. Of about 65,000 clones in the sample, 55% to 65% were seen once. Worth noting for this clone: What it binds is unknown.

Study-wide results and limits: HLA alleles showed associations with 15,000 to 20,000 TCR beta sequences in a later analysis, at a 0.05 false discovery rate.

Germline assignment: CDR1 MNHNY and CDR2 SVGAGI (reference sequence). The CDR3 has 14 residues. V was clipped by 9 bases and J by 2 bases, with 16 bases between them. This sequence originates from a man aged 30 to 39 in good health and CMV-seronegative. Sequencing was done on a sample of PBMCs. The chain joins TRBV6-6 to TRBJ1-1; D is undetermined. This chain's CDR3 is CASCPESVNTEAFF. CDR3 coding DNA: TGTGCCAGTTGCCCCGAGTCGGTTAACACTGAAGCTTTCTTT.